This T cell receptor (beta chain) was sequenced during a study of blood T cell repertoires in COVID-19. Overall study: Acute and convalescent COVID-19 specimens originated in the United States, Italy and Spain. PBMCs, B-cell-depleted T cells, or T cells provided the cDNA or gDNA that made up the material.

Germline assignment: CDR1 SGHTA and CDR2 FQGNSA. The ends were cut back, 2 bases at V and 5 bases at J, with 13 bases in the middle. There are 15 residues in the CDR3. Authors' analysis steps: Researchers report that nucleated cell counts were estimated from reference gene primer amplification. Sequencing was performed with immunoSEQ multiplex PCR; in TCRdb, only in-frame clones are kept and a portion is missing. The DNA was the basis for D and trimming; V, J and clone size are from that table. Among about 100,000 clones listed, more than 75% were seen once. This chain connects TRBV7-2 to TRBJ1-5; D uncertain. The sequence was collected from a human donor in a cohort sampled during active COVID-19. Source material: peripheral blood. The CDR3 reads CASSLRVSRDQPQHF. CDR3 bases: TGTGCCAGCAGCTTACGGGTTTCTCGGGATCAGCCCCAGCATTTT. Based on the CDR3 plus reference TRBV7-2 and TRBJ1-5, the full variable domain is GAGVSQSPSNKVTEKGKDVELRCDPISGHTALYWYRQSLGQGLEFLIYFQGNSAPDKSGLPSDRFSAERTGGSVSTLTIQRTQQEDSAVYLCASSLRVSRDQPQHFGDGTRLSIL.